The clone carrying this T cell receptor beta chain was recorded a few times. Its antigen is currently unknown. This CDR3 has 13 amino acids. Germline lookup yields CDR1 GTSNPN and CDR2 SVGIG (reference sequence). Trimming pared 5 bases from V and 7 bases from J, leaving 17 bases between. This sample is drawn from a study of CD8 T cells in ankylosing spondylitis. Study results and caveats: Characteristic of ankylosing spondylitis blood, it appeared, was a TCR beta motif comprising roughly 8 highly homologous variants. Earlier work had already found some motif variants in reactive arthritis synovial fluid and blood. The clones that were linked to disease were reported to be significantly enriched in matched synovial fluid samples from ankylosing spondylitis patients.

Library preparation for TCR beta used quantitative 5'-RACE with molecular barcodes. TCRdb analysed the 5' RACE reads with MiXCR anew, one entry per CDR3 protein. The sample includes some 840,000 distinct CDR3 sequences, about 10% of them seen just once. Sequenced: blood, either unsorted or a sorted T cell fraction (not recorded which). The chain couples TRBV30 to TRBJ2-5; possibly TRBD2 for D (5 bases). The sequence was collected from a male donor with ankylosing spondylitis. The CDR3 reads CAWGRTPEGTQYF. The CDR3 region has the DNA TGTGCCTGGGGCCGGACTCCCGAAGGGACCCAGTACTTC.